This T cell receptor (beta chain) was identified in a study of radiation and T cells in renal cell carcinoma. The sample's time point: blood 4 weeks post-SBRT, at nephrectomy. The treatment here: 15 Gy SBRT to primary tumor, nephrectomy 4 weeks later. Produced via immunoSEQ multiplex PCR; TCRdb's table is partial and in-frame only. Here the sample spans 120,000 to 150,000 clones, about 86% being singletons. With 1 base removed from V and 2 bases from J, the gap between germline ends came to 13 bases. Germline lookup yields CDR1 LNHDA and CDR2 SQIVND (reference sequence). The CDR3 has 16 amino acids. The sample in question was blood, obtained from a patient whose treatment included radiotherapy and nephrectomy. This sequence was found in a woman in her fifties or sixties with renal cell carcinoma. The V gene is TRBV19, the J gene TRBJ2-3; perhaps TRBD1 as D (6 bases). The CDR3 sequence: CASSIAGQGTTDTQYF. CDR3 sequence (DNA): TGTGCCAGTAGTATAGCTGGGCAGGGGACCACAGATACGCAGTATTTT. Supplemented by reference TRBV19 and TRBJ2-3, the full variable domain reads DGGITQSPKYLFRKEGQNVTLSCEQNLNHDAMYWYRQDPGQGLRLIYYSQIVNDFQKGDIAEGYSVSREKKESFPLTVTSAQKNPTAFYLCASSIAGQGTTDTQYFGPGTRLTVL.